Presented here are 7 T cell receptor beta chains from one specimen sequenced in a study of T cells expressing NK-cell markers. With the 5' RACE reads reprocessed, TCRdb shows one record per CDR3 protein and no DNA. The sample table sets out 550,000 to 600,000 distinct CDR3 sequences. The sample taken for sequencing was blood T cells: a sorted CD56 or NKG2C T cell subset, CD4+ or CD8+ T cells, or bulk PBMC T cells (not recorded which). Every receptor here comes from a man younger than 35 in good health.

This chain links TRBV30 with TRBJ1-5; the D gene TCRdb calls, TRBD1, cannot be checked with no DNA. Germline V gives CDR1 GTSNPN, CDR2 SVGIG (reference sequence). This CDR3 contains 14 residues. CDR3 in amino acids: CAWSVYGTAQPQHF. Complete variable domain (other parts from reference TRBV30 and TRBJ1-5): SQTIHQWPATLVQPVGSPLSLECTVEGTSNPNLYWYRQAAGRGLQLLFYSVGIGQISSEVPQNLSASRPQDRQFILSSKKLLLSDSGFYLCAWSVYGTAQPQHFGDGTRLSIL.

This chain connects TRBV18 to TRBJ1-1. Looked up from germline, CDR1 is KGHSH and CDR2 is LQKENI. The CDR3 has 12 amino acids. The CDR3 sequence: CASSPPKGTAFF.

V is TRBV20-1 and J is TRBJ1-6. Looked up from germline, CDR1 is DFQATT and CDR2 is SNEGSKA (reference sequence). The CDR3 is 15 residues long. CDR3 loop: CSARQESSLNSPLHF.

J is TRBJ2-1 and V is TRBV5-1; TCRdb proposes TRBD2, but this gene call is untestable without DNA. CDR1 is SGHRS, CDR2 YFSETQ, per germline. The CDR3 has 17 amino acids. The CDR3: CASSFPLAVGTYNEQFF.

The gene calls are TRBV12-3 or TRBV12-4 and TRBJ2-3; TCRdb's D call of TRBD2 is untestable without DNA. This CDR3 is 15 amino acids long. The CDR3 spells CASRPLAGSTDTQYF.

This chain joins TRBV4-1 and TRBJ2-1; TCRdb calls TRBD1, which cannot be checked without DNA. The CDR3 sequence is 15 residues long. Germline assignment: CDR1 MGHRA and CDR2 YSYEKL. The CDR3 sequence is CASTARQGAYNEQFF.

The CDR3 sequence: CASSYSSLGRYGYTF. The gene calls are TRBV6-5 and TRBJ1-2. The CDR3 covers 15 residues. The V gene's germline CDR1 is MNHEY and CDR2 SVGAGI.